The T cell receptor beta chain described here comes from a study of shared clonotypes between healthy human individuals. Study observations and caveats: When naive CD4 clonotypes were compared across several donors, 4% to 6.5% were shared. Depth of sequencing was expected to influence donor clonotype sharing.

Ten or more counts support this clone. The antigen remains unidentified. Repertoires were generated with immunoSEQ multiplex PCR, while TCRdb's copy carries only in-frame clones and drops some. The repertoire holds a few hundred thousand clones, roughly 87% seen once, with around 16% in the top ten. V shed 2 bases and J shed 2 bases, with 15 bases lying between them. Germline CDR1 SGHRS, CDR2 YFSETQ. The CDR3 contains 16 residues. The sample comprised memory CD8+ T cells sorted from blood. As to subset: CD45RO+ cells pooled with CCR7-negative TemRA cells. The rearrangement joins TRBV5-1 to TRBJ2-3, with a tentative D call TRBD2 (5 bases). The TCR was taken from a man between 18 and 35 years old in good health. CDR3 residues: CASSFWASTPTDTQYF. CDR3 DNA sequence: TGCGCCAGCAGCTTTTGGGCTAGCACCCCCACAGATACGCAGTATTTT. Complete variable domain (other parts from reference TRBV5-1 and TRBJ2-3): KAGVTQTPRYLIKTRGQQVTLSCSPISGHRSVSWYQQTPGQGLQFLFEYFSETQRNKGNFPGRFSGRQFSNSRSEMNVSTLELGDSALYLCASSFWASTPTDTQYFGPGTRLTVL.